This TCR beta chain was sequenced in a study of cytomegalovirus exposure and HLA in healthy donors. Overall study results and limits: Excluded: some indistinguishable V segments such as TRBV6-2 and TRBV6-3. Among TCR beta chains, those listed as cytomegalovirus-associated numbered fewer than 200. When presence/absence was analysed, sequencing depth was taken to be roughly uniform across donors.

Primers for the PCR totalled 60 Vbeta and 13 Jbeta. Method: immunoSEQ multiplex PCR; TCRdb's copy keeps in-frame clones and lacks some. The data contain about 98,000 clones, 55% to 80% of them singletons. To note about this clone: Its antigen is still unknown.

This CDR3 comprises 19 residues. The J segment lost 5 bases and the V segment lost 3 bases, leaving 21 bases of the junction unmatched. Germline V gene sequence: CDR1 LNHDA, CDR2 SQIVND (reference sequence). Sequences were obtained from PBMCs. The rearrangement joins TRBV19 to TRBJ1-1, with 7 bases that match TRBD1. The receptor was isolated from a female donor in good health and CMV-seronegative. Here the CDR3 DNA reads TGTGCCAGTAGTATCCCACAGGGGAGAAGACCAGACAAAAAGACTGAAGCTTTCTTT. Translating gives CASSIPQGRRPDKKTEAFF.